This TCR beta chain stems from a study of cytomegalovirus exposure and HLA in healthy donors. Study at large: Roughly 80 million unique TCRs from HLA-typed donors made up an early data release.

This CDR3 is 14 amino acids long. The germline CDR1 and CDR2 sequences are LGHNT and FRNRAP. The J segment lost 3 bases and the V segment lost 6 bases, leaving 5 bases of the junction unmatched. The study, taken as a whole, reports: Later analysis identified a missense DCLRE1C variant that was linked to TCR beta V- and J-gene trimming.

As to this clone: What it binds is not known.

Primers for the PCR totalled 60 Vbeta and 13 Jbeta. Sequencing was performed with immunoSEQ multiplex PCR; in TCRdb, only in-frame clones are kept and a portion is missing. The table includes almost 200,000 clones, around 79% detected once. The chain links TRBV12-5 to TRBJ1-1, with 9 bases matching TRBD1. This receptor was identified in a male donor in good health and CMV-seropositive. Material: PBMCs. The CDR3 is CASGWGQGYTEAFF. The CDR3 bases are TGTGCTAGTGGCTGGGGACAGGGCTACACTGAAGCTTTCTTT. The complete variable domain, with remaining parts taken from reference TRBV12-5 and TRBJ1-1, reads DARVTQTPRHKVTEMGQEVTMRCQPILGHNTVFWYRQTMMQGLELLAYFRNRAPLDDSGMPKDRFSAEMPDATLATLKIQPSEPRDSAVYFCASGWGQGYTEAFFGQGTRLTVV.